One sample yielded the 19 T cell receptor beta chains listed below, sequenced in a study of tumor T cells in aggressive B-cell lymphoma. The table came from immunoSEQ multiplex PCR; TCRdb's copy has only in-frame clones and leaves some out. The sample yields about 10,000 clones, 85% to 95% seen once. Material for sequencing was tumor tissue. These TCRs come from an adult with diffuse large B cell lymphoma.

The genes are TRBV5-1 and TRBJ2-6, with 11 bases matching TRBD1. Germline loops: CDR1 SGHRS, CDR2 YFSETQ. The CDR3 has 18 amino acids. The J segment lost 1 base and the V segment lost 4 bases, leaving 7 bases of the junction unmatched. The CDR3 DNA reads TGCGCCAGCAGCCAGACCGGGACAGGGGGATCTGGGGCCAACGTCCTGACTTTC. Its translation: CASSQTGTGGSGANVLTF.

This clone has more than one count but fewer than ten. The chain links TRBV15 to TRBJ1-2; TRBD1 agrees at 7 bases. Trimming at V came to 5 bases and at J to 0 bases, leaving 6 bases not matched to a gene. The CDR3 has 15 residues. Per the germline V gene, CDR1 is LNHNV and CDR2 is YYDKDF (reference sequence). In DNA, the CDR3 is TGTGCCACCAGCGACAGGGTGGTCTCTAACTATGGCTACACCTTC. Translated, it gives CATSDRVVSNYGYTF. Using reference TRBV15 and TRBJ1-2 for the parts outside the CDR3, the full variable domain is DAMVIQNPRYQVTQFGKPVTLSCSQTLNHNVMYWYQQKSSQAPKLLFHYYDKDFNNEADTPDNFQSRRPNTSFCFLDIRSPGLGDTAMYLCATSDRVVSNYGYTFGSGTRLTVV.

Turning to this clone: Germline is not matched at one junction end, which may reflect a read error. V is TRBV9 and J is TRBJ2-5, with D maybe TRBD1 (5 bases). In germline, CDR1 is SGDLS, CDR2 YYNGEE. The CDR3 totals 14 residues. The CDR3 DNA is TGTGCCAGCAGCGTAGATACAGGTCAAGAGGCCCAGTACTTC. It specifies CASSVDTGQEAQYF. The full variable domain, with the rest looked up from reference TRBV9 and TRBJ2-5, is DSGVTQTPKHLITATGQRVTLRCSPRSGDLSVYWYQQSLDQGLQFLIQYYNGEERAKGNILERFSAQQFPDLHSELNLSSLELGDSALYFCASSVDTGQEAQYFGPGTRLLVL.

The chain combines TRBV6-5 with TRBJ2-7; D uncertain. Germline V gene lookup returns CDR1 MNHEY and CDR2 SVGAGI. Trimming cost V 2 bases and J 0 bases, with 11 bases left between them. There are 15 residues in the CDR3. The CDR3 loop reads CASSYGAGSSYEQYF. Written as DNA, the CDR3 is TGTGCCAGCAGTTACGGTGCAGGAAGCTCCTACGAGCAGTACTTC.

Remarks on this clone: The limits of the CDR3 on the DNA are not certain, so only TCRdb's listed CDR3 is given. This chain links TRBV9 with TRBJ2-7; TRBD2 is taken as the D call from the table, unchecked against the DNA. Looked up from germline, CDR1 is SGDLS and CDR2 is YYNGEE. Inclusive of both ends, the CDR3 amounts to 14 amino acids. The CDR3 sequence: CASSVGTGTYEQYF.

This clone was found once. The chain uses TRBV11-1 and TRBJ2-2; weak D call: TRBD2 (5 bases). Per the germline V gene, CDR1 is SGHAT and CDR2 is FQDESV (reference sequence). V lost 6 bases to trimming and J lost 6 bases, with 17 bases between them. This CDR3 has 15 residues. CDR3 nucleotides: TGTGCCAGCAGTGTTGAGGCTAGCTCGGCCGGGGAGCTGTTTTTT. It encodes CASSVEASSAGELFF.

This clone appeared once. J is TRBJ2-7 and V is TRBV6-5; 12 positions match TRBD2. The junction had 4 bases not matched to a gene; V was cut back by 4 bases and J by 3 bases. Germline CDR1 and CDR2: MNHEY and SVGAGI. This CDR3 region has 15 residues. CDR3 coding DNA: TGTGCCAGCAGTTCCCTAGCGGGGGGGCGCTACGAGCAGTACTTC. Protein: CASSSLAGGRYEQYF.

The V gene is TRBV15, the J gene TRBJ1-2, with D unclear. V was trimmed by 4 bases and J by 3 bases, leaving 12 bases between them. Germline CDR1 and CDR2: LNHNV and YYDKDF (reference sequence). The CDR3 runs 14 residues. CDR3 sequence (DNA): TGTGCCACCAGCAACCCCCGACGGGACTATGGCTACACCTTC. Its translation is CATSNPRRDYGYTF.

The chain links TRBV12-5 to TRBJ1-2, with D tentatively TRBD1 (6 bases). The CDR3 has 18 residues. Germline V gene data show CDR1 as LGHNT and CDR2 as FRNRAP. V lost 0 bases and J lost 0, with 17 bases in between. For the CDR3, the DNA is TGTGCTAGTGGTTTGGTACTGGGGATACGGACAGCTAACTATGGCTACACCTTC. As protein: CASGLVLGIRTANYGYTF. The full variable domain, completed using reference TRBV12-5 and TRBJ1-2, is DARVTQTPRHKVTEMGQEVTMRCQPILGHNTVFWYRQTMMQGLELLAYFRNRAPLDDSGMPKDRFSAEMPDATLATLKIQPSEPRDSAVYFCASGLVLGIRTANYGYTFGSGTRLTVV.

Concerning this clone itself: An end of the junction differs from the germline gene, which may be a read error. V is TRBV6-1 and J is TRBJ2-7; 10 bases line up with TRBD1. This CDR3 has 15 amino acids. Germline V lookup: CDR1 MNHNS, CDR2 SASEGT. CDR3 in amino acids: CTSSESGTGDHEQYF. The DNA of the CDR3 is TGTACCAGCAGTGAATCGGGGACAGGGGACCACGAGCAGTACTTC.

The gene calls are TRBV7-8 and TRBJ1-1; TRBD1 matches at 7 bases. CDR3 length: 15 amino acids. J was trimmed by 6 bases and V by 5 bases; bases with no gene match: 12. Germline V CDR1 and CDR2: SGHVS, FQNEAQ. The CDR3 DNA is TGTGCCAGCAGCCGACCGACAGGGATGGGAGCTGAAGCTTTCTTT. It is translated as CASSRPTGMGAEAFF.

This chain joins TRBV18 and TRBJ1-6, with TRBD1 matching 7 bases. The ends lost 6 bases at V and 8 bases at J; junction bases unmatched: 7. Germline CDR1 KGHSH, CDR2 LQKENI. The CDR3 totals 14 residues. The CDR3 protein is CASSPTQGDSPLHF. The CDR3 region has the DNA TGTGCCAGCTCTCCAACGCAGGGGGATTCACCCCTCCACTTT. The full variable domain, in which reference TRBV18 and TRBJ1-6 provide the parts outside the CDR3, is NAGVMQNPRHLVRRRGQEARLRCSPMKGHSHVYWYRQLPEEGLKFMVYLQKENIIDESGMPKERFSAEFPKEGPSILRIQQVVRGDSAAYFCASSPTQGDSPLHFGNGTRLTVT.

This rearrangement joins TRBV7-6 to TRBJ2-3; TRBD2 might be the D (5 bases). The germline V gene has CDR1 SGHVS and CDR2 FNYEAQ. Between the trimmed V and J ends, which lost 2 bases and 10 bases, there was a span of 10 bases. This CDR3 comprises 12 residues. The DNA of the CDR3 is TGTGCCAGCAGCTTATACCGGGATGCGCAGTATTTT. Its translation: CASSLYRDAQYF.

Sample share makes this clone large. The chain combines TRBV6-4 with TRBJ2-7; 7 bases agree with TRBD2. Looked up from germline, CDR1 is MRHNA and CDR2 is SNTAGT. V shed 9 bases and J 3 bases; nucleotides not matched to a gene: 8. This CDR3 contains 13 residues. The CDR3 is CARDTGLVYEQYF. CDR3 nucleotides: TGTGCCAGAGACACCGGACTAGTCTACGAGCAGTACTTC.

The chain recombines TRBV4-1 with TRBJ1-2; maybe TRBD1 (5 bases). CDR1 MGHRA and CDR2 YSYEKL come from the germline V gene. The germline V and J ends were trimmed by 0 bases and 6 bases, with 11 bases remaining between them. The CDR3 extends over 14 amino acids. The CDR3 protein is CASSQDPGRDGYTF. In nucleotides, the CDR3 is TGCGCCAGCAGCCAAGACCCAGGGAGGGATGGCTACACCTTC.

V and J are TRBV10-3 and TRBJ2-7; TRBD2 is a possible D gene (5 bases). The germline gives CDR1 ENHRY, CDR2 SYGVKD. Trimming removed 2 bases from V and 6 bases from J, with 17 bases in between. The CDR3 loop spans 15 amino acids. In nucleotides, the CDR3 is TGTGCCATCAGTGAGGGAGTACCGGGTCGGGGCGAGCAGTACTTC. This encodes CAISEGVPGRGEQYF.

The chain links TRBV7-9 to TRBJ1-2, with D possibly being TRBD1 (5 bases). V dropped 1 base and J dropped 9 bases, with 9 bases sitting between them. This CDR3 is 12 amino acids long. Germline CDR1 and CDR2: SEHNR and FQNEAQ (reference sequence). Written as DNA, the CDR3 is TGTGCCAGCAGCTTAGGGGGGAGGAGCTACACCTTC. As protein: CASSLGGRSYTF.

The gene calls are TRBV19 and TRBJ2-5; no definite D call. The assigned J gene may be wrong: the sequence end matches TRBJ2-7 better. The CDR3 runs 12 residues. Per germline, CDR1 LNHDA and CDR2 SQIVND (reference sequence). The CDR3 DNA follows: TGTGCCAGTAGTATAGGGGCTAACGAGCAGTACTTC. This codes for CASSIGANEQYF.

This rearrangement joins TRBV23-1 to TRBJ2-7, with D maybe TRBD1 (6 bases). TRBV23-1 is marked as an open reading frame, function uncertain. The CDR3 has 18 amino acids. V lost 0 bases, J lost 2 bases, and 20 bases lay in between. CDR3 bases: TGCGCCAGCAGTCAATCGTTCGCTCGACAGAAGGGGGCCTACGAGCAGTACTTC. It codes for CASSQSFARQKGAYEQYF.